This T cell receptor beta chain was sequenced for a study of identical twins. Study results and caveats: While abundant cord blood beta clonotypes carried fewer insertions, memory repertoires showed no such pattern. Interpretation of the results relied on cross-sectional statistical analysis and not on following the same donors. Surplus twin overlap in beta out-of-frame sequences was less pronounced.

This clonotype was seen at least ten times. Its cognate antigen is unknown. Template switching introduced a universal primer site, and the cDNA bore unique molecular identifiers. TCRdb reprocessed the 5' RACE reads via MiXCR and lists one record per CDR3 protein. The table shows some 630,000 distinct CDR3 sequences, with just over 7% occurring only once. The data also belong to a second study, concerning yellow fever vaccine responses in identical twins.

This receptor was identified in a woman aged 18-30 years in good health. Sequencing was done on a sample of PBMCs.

CDR3 in amino acids: CASSLNRWRGKLFF. As DNA, the CDR3 is TGTGCCAGCAGCTTGAACCGGTGGCGGGGAAAACTGTTTTTT. The chain links TRBV5-6 to TRBJ1-4; D gene uncertain. The CDR3 covers 14 residues. V was pared by 1 base and J by 10 bases, with 14 bases between. The germline V gene has CDR1 SGHDT and CDR2 YYEEEE.